The clone carrying this TCR beta chain showed up just a few times. Antigen specificity is unknown. At a deep level, the assay was run. The authors distributed each subset's genomic DNA evenly over several immunoSEQ plates. Here immunoSEQ multiplex PCR was the method, and the copy in TCRdb shows in-frame clones only, minus some. The table includes fewer than 400,000 clones, around two thirds detected once. The entry originates in a study of shared clonotypes between healthy human individuals. Study information: Per-donor plates numbered three CD4 naive, three CD4 memory, two CD8 naive and one CD8 memory. Study results and caveats: Only blood underwent sampling, and tissue repertoires likely differ.

The TCR was taken from a man aged 25 to 45 in good health. Sequenced sample: memory CD4+ T cells sorted from blood. Indicated subset: CD45RA-negative fraction.

This CDR3 reads CASSLSPGQGGAGGYNEQFF. Written as DNA, the CDR3 is TGTGCCAGCAGTTTATCCCCGGGACAGGGGGGAGCGGGAGGCTACAATGAGCAGTTCTTC. The chain carries TRBV27 and TRBJ2-1; 11 bases align to TRBD1. The CDR3 is 20 amino acids. The V gene's germline CDR1 is MNHEY and CDR2 SMNVEV (reference sequence). J gave up 3 bases and V 0 bases, and 13 bases lay outside the gene matches.